This is a list of T cell receptor beta chains from one sample in a study of monozygotic twins with inflammatory bowel disease. For each CDR3 protein, TCRdb gives one entry from its re-call of the 5' RACE reads, without DNA. The sample table sets out under 350,000 distinct CDR3 sequences. Sample: blood. These receptors came from a human donor with ulcerative colitis or Crohn's disease, or a healthy co-twin of an affected twin (not recorded which). The CDR3 runs from the conserved cysteine through the conserved F or W.

J: TRBJ1-1; V: TRBV6-5; CDR3: CASSKKRDTEAFF
J: TRBJ1-2; V: TRBV18; CDR3: CASSLSEGHYGYTF
J: TRBJ2-7; V: TRBV11-3; CDR3: CASSKGRTYEQYF
J: TRBJ1-1; V: TRBV5-1; CDR3: CASSSPGTEAFF
J: TRBJ1-2; V: TRBV4-3; CDR3: CASSQEQGIYGYTF
J: TRBJ1-2; V: TRBV10-3; CDR3: CAISESPGTGGGYTF
J: TRBJ2-7; V: TRBV29-1; CDR3: CSVEIQVSEQYF
J: TRBJ2-7; V: TRBV29-1; CDR3: CSMRGGSTYEQYF
J: TRBJ2-1; V: TRBV11-2; CDR3: CASKPSTSGNNEQFF
J: TRBJ2-3; V: TRBV24-1; CDR3: CATSGSSGNVADTQYF
J: TRBJ2-7; V: TRBV7-2; CDR3: CASSRMMGADYEQYF
J: TRBJ2-5; V: TRBV9; CDR3: CASSVSSGAQETQYF
J: TRBJ1-2; V: TRBV12-3/TRBV12-4; CDR3: CASSPQQLYGYTF
J: TRBJ2-2; V: TRBV7-3; CDR3: CASRPPGVNTGELFF
J: TRBJ2-3; V: TRBV12-3/TRBV12-4; CDR3: CASSPPGLAGAFGDTQYF
J: TRBJ2-3; V: TRBV6-5; CDR3: CASSYSGGRDTDTQYF
J: TRBJ2-2; V: TRBV5-1; CDR3: CASSLADSGAGELFF
J: TRBJ2-7; V: TRBV11-2; CDR3: CASSLTQGLAGQGRYEQYF
J: TRBJ2-4; V: TRBV29-1; CDR3: CSAFGDRAKNIQYF
J: TRBJ2-5; V: TRBV29-1; CDR3: CSVRVAPIPQETQYF
J: TRBJ2-3; V: TRBV6-2/TRBV6-3; CDR3: CASRRQSTPLNTQYF
J: TRBJ2-4; V: TRBV10-3; CDR3: CATGLAGGEDIQYF
J: TRBJ2-7; V: TRBV5-1; CDR3: CATKWTDYSYEQYF
J: TRBJ1-2; V: TRBV4-3; CDR3: CASSQVDRGGYGYPF
J: TRBJ1-4; V: TRBV12-3/TRBV12-4; CDR3: CASSLTGAVEKLFF
J: TRBJ2-5; V: TRBV5-1; CDR3: CASSLAGFSETQYF
J: TRBJ2-5; V: TRBV7-2; CDR3: CASRLSSGKYGTQYF
J: TRBJ2-1; V: TRBV12-3/TRBV12-4; CDR3: CASSFTSLRHNEQFF
J: TRBJ2-5; V: TRBV5-1; CDR3: CASSRQTSGQETQYF
J: TRBJ2-5; V: TRBV19; CDR3: CASSLTLAGTQETQYF
J: TRBJ2-3; V: TRBV7-2; CDR3: CASSQFVGSTDTQYF
J: TRBJ2-5; V: TRBV18; CDR3: CASSPGQETQYF
J: TRBJ2-2; V: TRBV20-1; CDR3: CSASRQNTGELFF